A selection of T cell receptor beta chains follows, all from one sample in a study of T cell responses to AZD1222 COVID-19 vaccine. Sequencing used immunoSEQ multiplex PCR; TCRdb keeps in-frame clones, though not all of them. This sample has tens of thousands of clones, with roughly nine tenths found just once. The sample here was peripheral blood, taken 28 days after the second AZD1222 dose. Receptors were obtained from an adult who received the AZD1222 COVID-19 vaccine. CDR3s include the opening cysteine and the closing phenylalanine or tryptophan. The D gene is left open where the match is weak. Expanded clones are given a class, and other clones once, few, many or no size at all.

j_gene	d_gene	abundance	v_gene	CDR3aa	CDR3nt
TRBJ2-3	NA	NA	TRBV11-1	CASRGAISTDTQYF	TGTGCCAGCAGGGGGGCAATTAGCACAGATACGCAGTATTTT
TRBJ1-3	NA	NA	TRBV6-5	CASGVSGNTIYF	TGTGCCAGCGGAGTCTCTGGAAACACCATATATTTT
TRBJ1-2	NA	NA	TRBV13	CASSYSGRNYGYTF	TGTGCCAGCAGCTACTCAGGGAGGAACTATGGCTACACCTTC
TRBJ2-2	NA	NA	TRBV19	CASRRGLNTGELFF	TGTGCCAGTCGTCGAGGGTTGAACACCGGGGAGCTGTTTTTT
TRBJ1-5	NA	NA	TRBV6-1	CASSEGYSNQPQHF	TGTGCCAGCAGTGAGGGGTATAGCAATCAGCCCCAGCATTTT
TRBJ2-1	NA	NA	TRBV7-2	CASSLVGGEEQFF	TGTGCCAGCAGCTTAGTAGGGGGAGAGGAGCAGTTCTTC
TRBJ1-3	TRBD1	NA	TRBV14	CASSHRGRGNTIYF	TGTGCCAGCAGCCACAGGGGGCGCGGAAACACCATATATTTT
TRBJ2-5	TRBD1	NA	TRBV5-1	CASSLNRGQETQYF	TGCGCCAGCAGCTTAAACAGGGGGCAAGAGACCCAGTACTTC
TRBJ2-7	TRBD2	NA	TRBV6-1	CASSEGLAGGYEQYF	TGTGCCAGCAGTGAAGGACTAGCGGGAGGATACGAGCAGTACTTC
TRBJ2-7	NA	NA	TRBV12-5	CASGAGPFYEQYF	TGTGCTAGTGGGGCGGGACCGTTCTACGAGCAGTACTTC
TRBJ1-6	NA	many	TRBV20-1	CSARRGQTLHF	TGCAGTGCTAGGCGGGGACAAACCCTCCACTTT
TRBJ2-3	TRBD2	once	TRBV19	CASSDRTSGSIDTQYF	TGTGCCAGTAGTGACAGGACTAGCGGGAGTATAGATACGCAGTATTTT
TRBJ2-1	TRBD2	few	TRBV9	CASSVGSGTSGIVGQFF	TGTGCCAGCAGCGTAGGGTCGGGGACTAGCGGGATCGTGGGGCAGTTCTTC
TRBJ2-1	TRBD2	NA	TRBV7-6	CASSLESNSPGLAGPMDEQFF	TGTGCCAGCAGCTTAGAAAGTAACTCACCGGGACTAGCGGGACCTATGGATGAGCAGTTCTTC
TRBJ1-3	NA	NA	TRBV19	CASSTDSRAGNTIYF	TGTGCCAGTAGTACCGACTCGAGGGCCGGAAACACCATATATTTT
TRBJ1-1	NA	NA	TRBV19	CASRRGQNTEAFF	TGTGCCAGTAGAAGGGGACAGAACACTGAAGCTTTCTTT
TRBJ2-3	NA	NA	TRBV2	CASSEPDTQYF	TGTGCCAGCAGTGAACCAGATACGCAGTATTTT
TRBJ2-1	TRBD2	NA	TRBV4-1	CASSHLAGAYNEQFF	TGCGCCAGCAGCCACCTAGCGGGAGCATACAATGAGCAGTTCTTC
TRBJ1-2	TRBD1	NA	TRBV10-3	CAISESPTGIFSWGYTF	TGTGCCATCAGTGAGTCGCCGACAGGGATCTTTAGTTGGGGCTACACCTTC
TRBJ2-1	TRBD2	NA	TRBV5-1	CASSKGTSVNEQFF	TGCGCCAGCAGCAAAGGGACTAGCGTCAATGAGCAGTTCTTC
TRBJ2-7	NA	NA	TRBV19	CASGPTGFGYEQYF	TGTGCCAGCGGTCCTACAGGGTTCGGCTACGAGCAGTACTTC
TRBJ2-2	NA	NA	TRBV19	CASSSTATPNTGELFF	TGTGCCAGTAGTAGCACAGCCACCCCGAACACCGGGGAGCTGTTTTTT
TRBJ1-1	NA	NA	TRBV19	CASTFTMNTEAFF	TGTGCCAGTACCTTTACTATGAACACTGAAGCTTTCTTT